This T cell receptor beta chain originates from a study of blood T cell repertoires in COVID-19. V lost 1 base, J lost 2 bases, and 7 bases lay in between. The germline gives CDR1 SSHAT, CDR2 FNYEAQ (reference sequence). The length of the CDR3 is 14 residues. Generated by immunoSEQ multiplex PCR, the TCRdb table keeps only in-frame clones and is missing some. In the table there are 70,000 to 90,000 clones, almost 85% of which are singletons. The sample taken for sequencing was peripheral blood. The chain has TRBV7-7 and TRBJ2-3; TRBD2 is a possible D gene (5 bases). The TCR was taken from a woman over 75 with acute or convalescent COVID-19. The CDR3 region has the DNA TGTGCCAGCAGCTTAGGAGGGATCACAGATACGCAGTATTTT. Amino acid sequence: CASSLGGITDTQYF.